These 27 T cell receptor beta chains came from one sample sequenced in a study of blood T cell repertoires in COVID-19. The data were produced by immunoSEQ multiplex PCR, yet TCRdb's version contains in-frame clones alone and is incomplete. Of 120,000 to 150,000 clones in the sample, less than 90% were seen once. Specimen: peripheral blood. Every receptor here comes from a man aged 25 to 40 with COVID-19, enrolled during active disease.

The rearrangement uses TRBV6-6 and TRBJ2-2; D remains unclear. The V end lost 0 bases, the J end lost 6 bases, and 5 bases lay between the germline ends. The CDR3 contains 13 residues. Germline CDR1 is MNHNY and CDR2 is SVGAGI (reference sequence). The CDR3 protein is CASSYSSPGELFF. CDR3 coding DNA: TGTGCCAGCAGTTACTCGAGTCCCGGGGAGCTGTTTTTT.

J is TRBJ2-1 and V is TRBV24-1; TRBD2 matches 16 bases. Trimming at V came to 4 bases and at J to 9 bases, leaving 5 bases not matched to a gene. This CDR3 contains 16 residues. Germline lookup yields CDR1 KGHDR and CDR2 SFDVKD. The CDR3 is CATSEPGLAGGSEQFF. The CDR3 coding sequence is TGTGCCACCAGTGAGCCGGGACTAGCGGGAGGGAGTGAGCAGTTCTTC.

The chain is built from TRBV19 and TRBJ1-5, with 7 bases aligning to TRBD1. There are 14 residues in the CDR3. Trimming took 4 bases from V and 11 from J; bases not matched to a gene: 11. Germline lookup yields CDR1 LNHDA and CDR2 SQIVND (reference sequence). The CDR3, as DNA: TGTGCCAGTAGTACCCGACCGACCCAGGGGGCCCAGCATTTT. Translated: CASSTRPTQGAQHF.

There are a few counts of this clone. This sequence joins TRBV3-1 (or the pseudogene TRBV3-2) and TRBJ1-1; no reliable D call. Germline V gene lookup returns CDR1 LGHDT and CDR2 YNNKEL (reference sequence). CDR3 size: 13 residues. V was pared by 4 bases and J by 1 base, with 7 bases between. CDR3 DNA sequence: TGTGCCAGCAGCCTAATAAAGAACACTGAAGCTTTCTTT. Encoded protein: CASSLIKNTEAFF.

This chain links TRBV19 with TRBJ2-3; 11 bases are a match to TRBD2. This CDR3 comprises 16 residues. In germline, CDR1 is LNHDA, CDR2 SQIVND (reference sequence). V was clipped by 4 bases and J by 5 bases; unmatched bases: 8. The CDR3 reads CASSTLAGGQVDTQYF. In nucleotides, the CDR3 is TGTGCCAGTAGTACCTTAGCGGGAGGGCAGGTAGATACGCAGTATTTT.

The chain carries TRBV2 and TRBJ2-2, with 7 bases that match TRBD2. Trimming at V came to 9 bases and at J to 3 bases, leaving 7 bases not matched to a gene. Germline CDR1 reads SNHLY; CDR2 reads FYNNEI. The length of the CDR3 is 14 residues. CDR3 sequence reads: CASGAGKDTGELFF. Here the CDR3 DNA reads TGTGCCAGTGGAGCGGGGAAGGACACCGGGGAGCTGTTTTTT.

The chain uses TRBV28 and TRBJ2-1; maybe TRBD2 (7 bases). The germline gives CDR1 MDHEN, CDR2 SYDVKM. The CDR3 covers 14 residues. The V and J ends lost 3 bases and 7 bases respectively, with 13 bases between them. The CDR3 sequence: CASSLGGAFNEQFF. CDR3 DNA sequence: TGTGCCAGCAGTTTGGGGGGGGCGTTTAATGAGCAGTTCTTC.

The rearrangement links TRBV3-1 (or the pseudogene TRBV3-2) to TRBJ1-4, with no clear D. This CDR3 region has 16 residues. Deletions cut 4 bases from V and 6 bases from J, with 18 bases between. Germline CDR1 and CDR2: LGHDT and YNNKEL (reference sequence). In nucleotides, the CDR3 is TGTGCCAGCAGCCCTAGCGGGTCTCAACTGGATGAAAAACTGTTTTTT. It yields the protein CASSPSGSQLDEKLFF.

This clone was seen a handful of times. Additional DNA sequences in this sample encode the identical CDR3. V usage is TRBV6-5 and J usage is TRBJ1-5; TRBD1 matches at 10 bases. The germline CDR1 and CDR2 sequences are MNHEY and SVGAGI. CDR3 length: 15 residues. V was clipped by 0 bases and J by 5 bases; unmatched bases: 1. Written as DNA, the CDR3 is TGTGCCAGCAGTTACTCCGGGACAGGGGATCAGCCCCAGCATTTT. Its translation is CASSYSGTGDQPQHF.

V and J are TRBV2 and TRBJ2-3, with TRBD1 matching over 7 bases. Looked up from germline, CDR1 is SNHLY and CDR2 is FYNNEI. This CDR3 is built from 14 residues. V trimming: 10 bases; J trimming: 3 bases; junction bases outside the gene matches: 10. The DNA of the CDR3 is TGTGCCACGGGAAAACAGGGGAATACAGATACGCAGTATTTT. This codes for CATGKQGNTDTQYF.

The chain is built from TRBV5-1 and TRBJ2-7; possible D gene TRBD2, 6 bases. The CDR3 is 13 amino acids. Germline CDR1 is SGHRS and CDR2 is YFSETQ. V lost 4 bases to trimming and J lost 0 bases, with 8 bases between them. Here the CDR3 reads CASSVAVSYEQYF. CDR3 coding DNA: TGCGCCAGCAGCGTAGCGGTCTCCTACGAGCAGTACTTC.

The V gene is TRBV28, the J gene TRBJ2-1; the match to TRBD1 covers 8 bases. CDR1 is MDHEN, CDR2 SYDVKM, per germline. The V and J ends lost 4 bases and 9 bases, in that order; junction bases with no gene match: 11. The CDR3 is 15 amino acids. The CDR3 reads CASSSLRQGNGEQFF. The CDR3 bases are TGTGCCAGCAGTTCCCTACGACAGGGGAACGGTGAGCAGTTCTTC.

The V and J genes are TRBV19 and TRBJ1-5, with D unresolved. The V gene's germline CDR1 is LNHDA and CDR2 SQIVND (reference sequence). Trimming pared 2 bases from V and 3 bases from J, leaving 11 bases between. The CDR3 consists of 15 residues. CDR3 residues: CASSIQRNSNQPQHF. DNA of the CDR3: TGTGCCAGTAGTATACAAAGAAACTCCAATCAGCCCCAGCATTTT.

The chain carries TRBV28 and TRBJ2-1; TRBD2 agrees at 14 bases. V lost 5 bases, J lost 7 bases, and 4 bases stayed unmatched. Germline CDR1 reads MDHEN; CDR2 reads SYDVKM. This CDR3 has 15 residues. The DNA for the CDR3 is TGTGCCAGCAGTAAGACTAGCGGGAGGGGGAATGAGCAGTTCTTC. Protein product: CASSKTSGRGNEQFF.

CDR3 nucleotide sequence: TGCGCCTACAGCGGTGGGCAGCGTAGCACAGATACGCAGTATTTT. It yields the protein CAYSGGQRSTDTQYF. V is TRBV10-1 and J is TRBJ2-3; tentatively, D is TRBD2 (5 bases). CDR1 and CDR2 (germline): WNHNN, SYGVQD (reference sequence). V was clipped by 11 bases and J by 0 bases, with 18 bases between them. The CDR3 extends over 15 amino acids.

The chain recombines TRBV28 with TRBJ2-3; D is possibly TRBD1 (6 bases). Germline-derived CDR1 and CDR2 are MDHEN and SYDVKM. V lost 6 bases, J lost 2 bases, and 12 bases lay in between. CDR3 size: 14 residues. CDR3 loop: CASRPGHPTDTQYF. CDR3 DNA sequence: TGTGCCAGCAGGCCGGGACACCCCACAGATACGCAGTATTTT.

The chain couples TRBV28 to TRBJ2-7; 7 bases map to TRBD2. Germline V gives CDR1 MDHEN, CDR2 SYDVKM. CDR3 size: 12 residues. The J segment lost 4 bases and the V segment lost 10 bases, leaving 7 bases of the junction unmatched. The CDR3 is CAISGGGYEQYF. CDR3 in DNA: TGTGCCATCTCGGGAGGTGGGTACGAGCAGTACTTC.

This chain uses TRBV12-5 with TRBJ2-7; 7 bases match TRBD1. The CDR3 has 14 amino acids. The V gene's germline CDR1 is LGHNT and CDR2 FRNRAP. The V and J ends lost 4 bases and 7 bases, in that order; junction bases with no gene match: 10. The CDR3 reads CASGSPGRRGEQYF. Written as DNA, the CDR3 is TGTGCTAGTGGTTCCCCGGGACGCAGGGGGGAGCAGTACTTC.

The chain combines TRBV2 with TRBJ1-6; 10 positions agree with TRBD1. Germline assignment: CDR1 SNHLY and CDR2 FYNNEI. The CDR3 consists of 15 residues. Unmatched junction bases numbered 5, after V lost 2 bases and J lost 10 bases. The CDR3: CASSESGTGVSPLHF. Here the CDR3 DNA reads TGTGCCAGCAGTGAATCTGGGACAGGGGTGTCACCCCTCCACTTT.

The genes are TRBV9 and TRBJ2-5; 8 bases map to TRBD2. With V trimmed by 3 bases and J by 5 bases, 9 bases remained unmatched. The CDR3 has 15 amino acids. Germline V lookup: CDR1 SGDLS, CDR2 YYNGEE. CDR3 amino acids: CASSGGGQTLETQYF. The CDR3 coding sequence is TGTGCCAGCAGCGGCGGGGGGCAAACTCTGGAGACCCAGTACTTC.

The chain employs TRBV7-9 and TRBJ2-7; no definite D call. The CDR3 length is 14 residues. Germline V gene lookup returns CDR1 SEHNR and CDR2 FQNEAQ (reference sequence). With 1 base removed from V and 6 bases from J, the gap between germline ends came to 13 bases. CDR3 sequence (DNA): TGTGCCAGCAGCTTAGACGGGTTCATGGGCGAGCAGTACTTC. Translation gives CASSLDGFMGEQYF.

The rearrangement links TRBV19 to TRBJ2-1; TRBD2 agrees at 14 bases. Germline V gives CDR1 LNHDA, CDR2 SQIVND (reference sequence). This CDR3 has 19 residues. The trim removed 4 bases at V and 4 bases at J, leaving 12 bases unmatched. The CDR3 here is CASSTGLAGAHLFYNEQFF. CDR3 in DNA: TGTGCCAGTAGTACGGGACTAGCGGGAGCCCACCTCTTTTACAATGAGCAGTTCTTC.

The chain uses TRBV30 and TRBJ2-1; a weak D match, TRBD2 (5 bases). Between the trimmed V and J ends, which lost 0 bases and 3 bases, there was a span of 15 bases. The CDR3 is 16 residues long. Germline V gene data show CDR1 as GTSNPN and CDR2 as SVGIG (reference sequence). CDR3 bases: TGTGCCTGGAGTGTAAGAGGGAAAATAATCTACAATGAGCAGTTCTTC. This gives the protein CAWSVRGKIIYNEQFF.

The chain has TRBV5-1 and TRBJ2-5; 8 bases agree with TRBD2. CDR1 SGHRS and CDR2 YFSETQ come from the germline V gene. The junction had 15 bases not matched to a gene; V was cut back by 6 bases and J by 2 bases. The CDR3 loop spans 17 amino acids. The CDR3 DNA reads as TGCGCCAGCACCCCGGGAGCGGGAGTTAGCGGACAAGAGACCCAGTACTTC. It encodes CASTPGAGVSGQETQYF. The full variable domain, rest sourced from reference TRBV5-1 and TRBJ2-5, is KAGVTQTPRYLIKTRGQQVTLSCSPISGHRSVSWYQQTPGQGLQFLFEYFSETQRNKGNFPGRFSGRQFSNSRSEMNVSTLELGDSALYLCASTPGAGVSGQETQYFGPGTRLLVL.

The chain carries TRBV7-9 and TRBJ2-1; TRBD2 matches at 9 bases. The V gene's germline CDR1 is SEHNR and CDR2 FQNEAQ (reference sequence). This CDR3 has 12 residues. The ends lost 5 bases at V and 12 bases at J; junction bases unmatched: 5. CDR3 sequence: CASSQRLAVQFF. The CDR3 region has the DNA TGTGCCAGCAGCCAGAGACTAGCGGTGCAGTTCTTC.

This chain connects TRBV29-1 to TRBJ2-3; D unclear. V dropped 4 bases and J dropped 4 bases, with 6 bases sitting between them. Germline V gene sequence: CDR1 SQVTM, CDR2 ANQGSEA. The CDR3 consists of 11 residues. In nucleotides, the CDR3 is TGCAGCGTTGCACAGCCAGATACGCAGTATTTT. This encodes CSVAQPDTQYF.

The chain has TRBV7-9 and TRBJ2-1; possibly TRBD1 for D (7 bases). The germline V and J ends were trimmed by 6 bases and 4 bases, with 19 bases remaining between them. This CDR3 is 16 amino acids long. Germline V lookup: CDR1 SEHNR, CDR2 FQNEAQ (reference sequence). CDR3 DNA: TGTGCCAGCAGACGAACGGAGGGGGCGTTATACAATGAGCAGTTCTTC. This gives the protein CASRRTEGALYNEQFF.